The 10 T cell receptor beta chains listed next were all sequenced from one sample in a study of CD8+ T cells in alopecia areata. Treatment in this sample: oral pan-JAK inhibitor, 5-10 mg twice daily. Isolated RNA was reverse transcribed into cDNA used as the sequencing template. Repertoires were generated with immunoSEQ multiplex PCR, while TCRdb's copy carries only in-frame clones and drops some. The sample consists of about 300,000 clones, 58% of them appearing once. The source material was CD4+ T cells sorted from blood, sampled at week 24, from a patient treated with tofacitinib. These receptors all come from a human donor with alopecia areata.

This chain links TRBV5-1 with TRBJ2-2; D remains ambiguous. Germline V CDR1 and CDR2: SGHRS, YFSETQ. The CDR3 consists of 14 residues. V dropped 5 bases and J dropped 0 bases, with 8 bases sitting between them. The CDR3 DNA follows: TGCGCCAGCAGTACCATGGCGAACACCGGGGAGCTGTTTTTT. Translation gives CASSTMANTGELFF.

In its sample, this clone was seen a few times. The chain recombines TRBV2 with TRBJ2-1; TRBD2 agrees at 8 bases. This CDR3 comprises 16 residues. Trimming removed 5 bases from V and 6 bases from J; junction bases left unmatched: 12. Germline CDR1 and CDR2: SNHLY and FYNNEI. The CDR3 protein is CASSLETAGTSNEQFF. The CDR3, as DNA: TGTGCCAGCAGTCTCGAAACCGCCGGGACTAGCAATGAGCAGTTCTTC.

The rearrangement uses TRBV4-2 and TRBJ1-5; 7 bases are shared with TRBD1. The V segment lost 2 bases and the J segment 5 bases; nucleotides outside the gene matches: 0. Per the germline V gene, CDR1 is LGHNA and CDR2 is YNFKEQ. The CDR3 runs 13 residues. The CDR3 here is CASSQTGDQPQHF. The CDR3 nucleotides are TGTGCCAGCAGCCAAACAGGGGATCAGCCCCAGCATTTT.

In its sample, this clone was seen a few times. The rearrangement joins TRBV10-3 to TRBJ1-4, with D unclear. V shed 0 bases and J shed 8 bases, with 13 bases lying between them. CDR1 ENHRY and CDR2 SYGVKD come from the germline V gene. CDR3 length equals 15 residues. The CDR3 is CAISESSSTPEKLFF. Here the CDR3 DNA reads TGTGCCATCAGTGAGTCGAGTAGCACACCCGAAAAACTGTTTTTT.

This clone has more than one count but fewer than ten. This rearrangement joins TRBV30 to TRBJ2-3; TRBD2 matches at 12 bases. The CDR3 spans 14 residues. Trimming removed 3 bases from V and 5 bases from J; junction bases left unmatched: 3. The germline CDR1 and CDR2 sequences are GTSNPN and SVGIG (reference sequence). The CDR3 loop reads CAWRLAGGVDTQYF. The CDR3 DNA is TGTGCCTGGAGACTAGCGGGGGGTGTAGATACGCAGTATTTT. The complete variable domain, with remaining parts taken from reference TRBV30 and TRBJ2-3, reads SQTIHQWPATLVQPVGSPLSLECTVEGTSNPNLYWYRQAAGRGLQLLFYSVGIGQISSEVPQNLSASRPQDRQFILSSKKLLLSDSGFYLCAWRLAGGVDTQYFGPGTRLTVL.

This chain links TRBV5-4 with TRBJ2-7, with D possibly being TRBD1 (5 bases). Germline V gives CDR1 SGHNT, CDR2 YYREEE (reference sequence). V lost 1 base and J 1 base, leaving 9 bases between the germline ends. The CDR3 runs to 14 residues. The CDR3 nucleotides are TGTGCCAGCAGCTTGAGGCAGGGATCCTACGAGCAGTACTTC. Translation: CASSLRQGSYEQYF.

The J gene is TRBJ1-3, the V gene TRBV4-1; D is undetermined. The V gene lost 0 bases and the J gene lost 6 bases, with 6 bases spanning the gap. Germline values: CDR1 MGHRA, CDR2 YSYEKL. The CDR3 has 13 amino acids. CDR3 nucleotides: TGCGCCAGCAGCCAAGACGTTATAAACACCATATATTTT. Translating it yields CASSQDVINTIYF.

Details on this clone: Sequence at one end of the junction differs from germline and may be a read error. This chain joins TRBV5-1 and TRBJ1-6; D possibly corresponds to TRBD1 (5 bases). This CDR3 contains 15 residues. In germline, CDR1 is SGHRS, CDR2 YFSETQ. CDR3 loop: CASSLGGDGYSPLHF. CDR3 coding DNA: TGCGCCAGCAGCTTGGGAGGGGATGGGTATTCGCCCCTCCACTTT. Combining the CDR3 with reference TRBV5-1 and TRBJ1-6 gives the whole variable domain KAGVTQTPRYLIKTRGQQVTLSCSPISGHRSVSWYQQTPGQGLQFLFEYFSETQRNKGNFPGRFSGRQFSNSRSEMNVSTLELGDSALYLCASSLGGDGYSPLHFGNGTRLTVT.

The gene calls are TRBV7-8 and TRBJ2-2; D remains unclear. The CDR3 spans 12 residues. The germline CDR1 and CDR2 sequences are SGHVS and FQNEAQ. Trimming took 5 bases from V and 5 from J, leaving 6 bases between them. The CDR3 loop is CASSPRTGELFF. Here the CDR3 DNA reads TGTGCCAGCAGCCCTCGGACCGGGGAGCTGTTTTTT.

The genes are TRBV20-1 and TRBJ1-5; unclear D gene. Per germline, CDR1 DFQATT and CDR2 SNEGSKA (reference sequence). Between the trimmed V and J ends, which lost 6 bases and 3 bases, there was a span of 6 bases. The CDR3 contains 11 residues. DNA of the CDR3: TGCAGTGCCAAGAACAATCAGCCCCAGCATTTT. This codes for CSAKNNQPQHF.